This TCR beta chain was identified during a study of blood T cell repertoires in COVID-19. Background on the study: Both acute and convalescent COVID-19 samples were obtained from the United States, Italy and Spain. T cells, B-cell-depleted T cells, or PBMCs provided the cDNA or gDNA that served as material.

The CDR3 runs to 12 residues. CDR1 is MNHEY and CDR2 is SMNVEV in the germline V gene (reference sequence). Trimming took 6 bases from V and 2 from J, leaving 7 bases between them. In the original analysis: It was from reference gene primer amplification that nucleated cell counts were estimated. The table came from immunoSEQ multiplex PCR; TCRdb's copy has only in-frame clones and leaves some out. That table gives V, J and clone size, and the DNA gave D and trimming. The sample lists tens of thousands of clones; about 85% were seen once. One Seattle source followed patients from active infection through their disease course.

The TCR originated in a woman aged 45-65 years with COVID-19, enrolled during active disease. The J gene is TRBJ1-1, the V gene TRBV27; D is undetermined. The sequencing sample was made of peripheral blood. CDR3 sequence reads: CASREGNTEAFF. The CDR3 coding sequence is TGTGCCAGCAGGGAGGGTAACACTGAAGCTTTCTTT.